These 22 T cell receptor beta chains were all obtained from the same sample, sequenced in a study of CD8 T cells in ankylosing spondylitis (dated by TCRdb to between 2016 and 2019). Receptor amplification or capture employed 5' RACE. Reads for this sample came from an Illumina HiSeq 2500. TCRdb's own reprocessing of the public reads used fastp at Q25 and MiXCR and kept productive beta chains. Duplicate CDR3 protein sequences are folded into a single record with the most common DNA and genes. This sample has roughly 130,000 distinct CDR3 sequences in its table, and 7% to 9% of those were observed once. The ten largest clones represent 7.3% of the sample. Sequenced input: synovial fluid, either unsorted or a sorted T cell fraction (not recorded which). The receptor source for this set is a male donor with ankylosing spondylitis.

This clonotype was counted between two and nine times. The J gene is TRBJ2-2, the V gene TRBV7-3; D may correspond to TRBD1 or TRBD2 (6 bases each). The CDR3 totals 15 residues. The germline gives CDR1 SGHTA, CDR2 FQGTGA. The V end lost 1 base, the J end lost 7 bases, and 13 bases lay between the germline ends. The CDR3 DNA reads as TGTGCCAGCAGCTTAAGAGGGGGGCAGAGCGGGGAGCTGTTTTTT. This encodes CASSLRGGQSGELFF.

This clonotype was seen many times. This chain joins TRBV12-3 or TRBV12-4 and TRBJ1-6; D remains unclear. V lost 6 bases and J 3 bases, leaving 3 bases between the germline ends. CDR3 length: 12 residues. The CDR3 coding sequence is TGTGCCAGCAGCCACTATAATTCACCCCTCCACTTT. This gives the protein CASSHYNSPLHF.

There are a few counts of this clonotype. The chain links TRBV5-4 to TRBJ1-1, with TRBD1 identical over 7 bases. Germline V lookup: CDR1 SGHNT, CDR2 YYREEE (reference sequence). This CDR3 comprises 13 residues. V lost 4 bases, J lost 6 bases, and 6 bases stayed unmatched. The CDR3 sequence: CASSGTQGAEAFF. DNA of the CDR3: TGTGCCAGCAGCGGGACGCAGGGGGCTGAAGCTTTCTTT.

This clonotype was observed at least ten times. CDR3 amino acids: CSVPDRVNEQFF. CDR3 sequence (DNA): TGCAGTGTCCCGGACAGGGTAAATGAGCAGTTCTTC. V gene TRBV20-1 combines with J gene TRBJ2-1; 8 bases agree with TRBD1. Losses at the gene ends were 7 bases for V and 7 bases for J; bases not matched to a gene: 6. Germline CDR1 reads DFQATT; CDR2 reads SNEGSKA (reference sequence). The CDR3 extends over 12 amino acids.

J is TRBJ2-2 and V is TRBV13, with TRBD2 matching over 7 bases. V dropped 5 bases and J dropped 5; count of bases not matched to a gene: 11. This CDR3 has 16 residues. CDR1 PRHDT and CDR2 FYEKMQ come from the germline V gene (reference sequence). The CDR3 is CASSTRRDYPTGELFF. DNA for the CDR3: TGTGCCAGCAGCACCCGAAGGGACTATCCGACCGGGGAGCTGTTTTTT.

In its sample, this clonotype was seen a few times. In nucleotides, the CDR3 is TGCAGTGCTAGTCCAGACCCTTCTTCCTACGAGCAGTACTTC. Residues: CSASPDPSSYEQYF. The V call is TRBV20-1, the J call TRBJ2-7; D gene unclear. Trimming left V 3 bases short and J 1 base short, with 13 bases between. Germline CDR1 DFQATT, CDR2 SNEGSKA (reference sequence). The CDR3 extends over 14 amino acids.

The rearrangement joins TRBV7-2 to TRBJ2-7, with a weak D call TRBD1 (6 bases). CDR1 and CDR2 from the germline V gene are SGHTA and FQGNSA. Trimming took off 1 base at V and 4 bases at J, with 14 bases between the two ends. The CDR3 has 15 amino acids. The CDR3 DNA reads TGTGCCAGCAGCTTAGTACAGGGCGTTTTTTACGAGCAGTACTTC. Translating it yields CASSLVQGVFYEQYF.

This rearrangement joins TRBV4-3 to TRBJ2-3; D is unclear. The V gene lost 0 bases and the J gene lost 4 bases, with 11 bases spanning the gap. Per germline, CDR1 LGHNA and CDR2 YSLEER. There are 15 residues in the CDR3. DNA for the CDR3: TGCGCCAGCAGCCAAGAACACGCTGGGTCAGATACGCAGTATTTT. Translated: CASSQEHAGSDTQYF.

The chain has TRBV7-3 and TRBJ2-1; D is possibly TRBD1 or TRBD2 (5 bases each). The CDR3 extends over 15 amino acids. Germline V gene sequence: CDR1 SGHTA, CDR2 FQGTGA. The ends were cut back, 5 bases at V and 4 bases at J, with 15 bases in the middle. The CDR3 nucleotides are TGTGCCAGCAGCCAACGGCCGGGGCGTTACAATGAGCAGTTCTTC. Amino acids: CASSQRPGRYNEQFF.

This rearrangement joins TRBV7-2 to TRBJ1-2, with D hard to call. The CDR3 sequence is 16 residues long. V was cut by 5 bases and J by 0 bases, with 16 bases left in between. Germline CDR1 SGHTA, CDR2 FQGNSA. CDR3 in DNA: TGTGCCAGCAGCCCGTATAGCCAGGTAGCTAACTATGGCTACACCTTC. Its translation is CASSPYSQVANYGYTF.

Within the sample, this clonotype is medium-sized. The chain carries TRBV12-3 or TRBV12-4 and TRBJ2-2; D is uncertain. V lost 3 bases, J lost 8 bases, and 10 bases lay in between. The CDR3 extends over 13 amino acids. The DNA of the CDR3 is TGTGCCAGCAGTTTTCTTGGTCCTGGGGAGCTGTTTTTT. Translated: CASSFLGPGELFF.

This clonotype was recorded at least ten times. The genes are TRBV7-2 and TRBJ2-7, with 7 bases matching TRBD2. Per the germline V gene, CDR1 is SGHTA and CDR2 is FQGNSA. With V trimmed by 6 bases and J by 2 bases, 10 bases remained unmatched. The CDR3 loop spans 15 amino acids. CDR3 sequence: CASSEPGLLPYEQYF. CDR3 DNA: TGTGCCAGCAGTGAACCGGGACTACTCCCCTACGAGCAGTACTTC. Filled out from reference TRBV7-2 and TRBJ2-7, the complete variable domain reads GAGVSQSPSNKVTEKGKDVELRCDPISGHTALYWYRQSLGQGLEFLIYFQGNSAPDKSGLPSDRFSAERTGGSVSTLTIQRTQQEDSAVYLCASSEPGLLPYEQYFGPGTRLTVT.

V gene TRBV7-2 combines with J gene TRBJ2-7, with 8 bases identical to TRBD2. From germline, CDR1 is SGHTA and CDR2 FQGNSA. The CDR3 is 17 residues long. V dropped 1 base and J dropped 0; count of bases not matched to a gene: 8. CDR3 nucleotides: TGTGCCAGCAGCTTAGTAGGGTGGCGGGAGGTCTCCTACGAGCAGTACTTC. Translating it yields CASSLVGWREVSYEQYF.

This clonotype was seen ten or more times. The chain recombines TRBV6-1 with TRBJ1-5, with D possibly matching TRBD1 (6 bases). The CDR3 has 12 amino acids. The V end lost 7 bases, the J end lost 9 bases, and 13 bases lay between the germline ends. Germline lookup yields CDR1 MNHNS and CDR2 SASEGT. Here the CDR3 DNA reads TGTGCCAGCATGACAGGTCGAAGGCCCCAGCATTTT. Translating it yields CASMTGRRPQHF.

Only a few counts were recorded for this clonotype. The V call is TRBV2, the J call TRBJ1-2; D is unresolved. This CDR3 is 13 amino acids long. The germline CDR1 and CDR2 sequences are SNHLY and FYNNEI. Trimming removed 8 bases at V and 8 bases at J, with 18 bases between. CDR3 nucleotides: TGTGCCAGCTCGGGAAGGGAGGGCTCCGGCTACACCTTC. Its protein is CASSGREGSGYTF.

This clonotype occurred many times. The genes are TRBV28 and TRBJ2-1; no reliable D call. Germline V gives CDR1 MDHEN, CDR2 SYDVKM. This CDR3 spans 12 amino acids. V lost 7 bases to trimming and J lost 9 bases, with 13 bases between them. CDR3 region: CASTTPVGEQFF. The CDR3 DNA reads TGTGCCAGCACTACTCCGGTCGGTGAGCAGTTCTTC.

This clonotype was counted at least ten times. The J gene is TRBJ2-3, the V gene TRBV5-1; 8 bases fit TRBD2. The CDR3 consists of 16 residues. Trimming cost V 0 bases and J 3 bases; bases outside gene matches: 6. CDR1 and CDR2 (germline): SGHRS, YFSETQ. CDR3: CASSLAPSGLTDTQYF. In DNA form, the CDR3 reads TGCGCCAGCAGCTTGGCCCCTAGCGGGCTGACAGATACGCAGTATTTT.

This clonotype appeared many times. J is TRBJ2-7 and V is TRBV7-8; 7 bases match TRBD1. The CDR3 sequence is 14 residues long. CDR1 and CDR2 (germline): SGHVS, FQNEAQ. V dropped 5 bases and J dropped 2; count of bases not matched to a gene: 6. CDR3 region: CASSLRQGPYEQYF. CDR3 sequence (DNA): TGTGCCAGCAGCCTTAGACAGGGACCCTACGAGCAGTACTTC.

This clonotype was detected a few times. This chain uses TRBV7-2 with TRBJ2-7; D perhaps matches TRBD1 (6 bases). The germline V and J ends were trimmed by 1 base and 7 bases, with 14 bases remaining between them. Germline-derived CDR1 and CDR2 are SGHTA and FQGNSA. CDR3 length equals 14 residues. CDR3 nucleotides: TGTGCCAGCAGCTTAGTCAACAGGGTCGGAGAGCAGTACTTC. Protein sequence: CASSLVNRVGEQYF.

This clonotype has a count of ten or more. The chain carries TRBV7-2 and TRBJ1-1; the D gene is possibly TRBD1 (5 bases). The V end was cut by 3 bases, the J end by 1 base, with 9 bases between. Per germline, CDR1 SGHTA and CDR2 FQGNSA. This CDR3 is built from 14 residues. CDR3 region: CASSFTGQNTEAFF. The CDR3 bases are TGTGCCAGCAGCTTTACAGGCCAGAACACTGAAGCTTTCTTT.

This clonotype was found many times. DNA for the CDR3: TGTGCCAGCAGCCAGGGGCCGTCTCGGGAGCAGTACTTC. It encodes CASSQGPSREQYF. The rearrangement uses TRBV3-1 and TRBJ2-7; TRBD1 is a possible D gene (5 bases). Trimming removed 3 bases at V and 7 bases at J, with 13 bases between. The length of the CDR3 is 13 residues. The germline CDR1 and CDR2 sequences are LGHDT and YNNKEL (reference sequence).

This chain links TRBV20-1 with TRBJ1-1; D unresolved. CDR3 length: 13 amino acids. In germline, CDR1 is DFQATT, CDR2 SNEGSKA (reference sequence). With 4 bases removed from V and 4 bases from J, the gap between germline ends came to 13 bases. CDR3 region: CSANAESGTEAFF. CDR3 in DNA: TGCAGTGCTAACGCCGAGTCGGGCACTGAAGCTTTCTTT.